A selection of T cell receptor beta chains follows, all from one sample in a study of cytomegalovirus exposure and HLA in healthy donors. Profiled with immunoSEQ multiplex PCR; TCRdb holds only in-frame clones, not every one. The table includes under 200,000 clones, around 80% detected once. Sequences were obtained from PBMCs. These receptor sequences come from a man aged 40-55 years in good health and CMV-seropositive. Both conserved end residues are part of each CDR3. A D gene is named only where the DNA matches it firmly. Size is stated for part of the rows, as once, few or many counts, or as a class when the clone is expanded.

TRBJ2-1,TRBD1,TRBV6-5,.,TGTGCCAGCAGTTACGGGACAGGGGGGGAGTTCTTC,CASSYGTGGEFF
TRBJ1-1,TRBD1,TRBV5-4,.,TGTGCCAGCAGCCGACAGGGCATGAACACTGAAGCTTTCTTT,CASSRQGMNTEAFF
TRBJ2-3,TRBD2,TRBV23-1,.,TGCGCCAGCAGTCAATCGGCCAAGGCGGGGGGGTTCACAGATACGCAGTATTTT,CASSQSAKAGGFTDTQYF
TRBJ2-3,.,TRBV28,few,TGTGCCAGCAGTTTAGGAGGGGATAGCACAGATACGCAGTATTTT,CASSLGGDSTDTQYF
TRBJ1-6,TRBD1,TRBV5-8,few,TGTGCCAGCAGCCGCTCGACAGGGCTTAATTCACCCCTCCACTTT,CASSRSTGLNSPLHF
TRBJ1-5,.,TRBV5-1,few,TGCGCCAGCAGCTTGGCTGGGGCGGGGAATCAGCCCCAGCATTTT,CASSLAGAGNQPQHF
TRBJ2-6,TRBD1,TRBV5-1,.,TGCGCCAGCAGCGAGACAGGGACCGGGGCCAACGTCCTGACTTTC,CASSETGTGANVLTF
TRBJ2-1,TRBD2,TRBV15,few,TGTGCCACCAGCAGAGTAGGCGGGGGGCTCAATGAGCAGTTCTTC,CATSRVGGGLNEQFF
TRBJ2-6,.,TRBV5-4,.,TGTGCCAGCAGCCCTAAATTCTCTGGGGCCAACGTCCTGACTTTC,CASSPKFSGANVLTF
TRBJ2-3,.,TRBV21-1,.,TGTGCCAGCAGCACCTCTCTAACTAGTTATTCGACAGATACGCAGTATTTT,CASSTSLTSYSTDTQYF
TRBJ2-3,TRBD2,TRBV5-4,.,TGTGCCAGCAGCGGACGGGGGGGGGACACAGATACGCAGTATTTT,CASSGRGGDTDTQYF
TRBJ1-1,.,TRBV7-3,.,TGTGCCAGCAGCTTAAGGGGCGGTGACACTGAAGCTTTCTTT,CASSLRGGDTEAFF
TRBJ2-5,TRBD2,TRBV5-4,few,TGTGCCAGCAGCCCCGCGACTAGCGGGGACCTCGGGACCCAGTACTTC,CASSPATSGDLGTQYF
TRBJ2-3,TRBD1,TRBV6-4,.,TGTGCCAGCAGTGACTCTGCAGGGGGTCGCACAGATACGCAGTATTTT,CASSDSAGGRTDTQYF
TRBJ1-1,.,TRBV14,.,TGTGCCAGCACCCCGGGGGGGAACACTGAAGCTTTCTTT,CASTPGGNTEAFF
TRBJ1-5,TRBD1,TRBV10-1,.,TGCGCCAGCAGCGCGGACAGGGCCCAGCCCCAGCATTTT,CASSADRAQPQHF
TRBJ2-5,TRBD1,TRBV5-1,.,TGCGCCAGCAGCTTGGAGGGGACAGGGGAGACCCAGTACTTC,CASSLEGTGETQYF
TRBJ1-4,.,TRBV5-3,.,TGTGCCAGAAGCTTCTCAGGGTTAAGGGAAAAACTGTTTTTT,CARSFSGLREKLFF
TRBJ1-4,TRBD1,TRBV2,.,TGTGCCAGCAGTTTAGCACAGGGGGGTAATGAAAAACTGTTTTTT,CASSLAQGGNEKLFF
TRBJ2-1,TRBD2,TRBV5-4,.,TGTGCCAGCAGCGGATACGGGGAGGGGTACAATGAGCAGTTCTTC,CASSGYGEGYNEQFF
TRBJ2-7,.,TRBV7-9,.,TGTGCCAGCAGCTTAGACCCACAGGGCTCGGACGAGCAGTACTTC,CASSLDPQGSDEQYF
TRBJ2-3,.,TRBV7-2,.,TGTGCCAGCAGCTTACAGACTACGCATACGCAGTATTTT,CASSLQTTHTQYF
TRBJ1-5,TRBD1,TRBV11-1,.,TGTGCCAGCAGCCGCGACAGGGGCGAGGGGCCCCAGCATTTT,CASSRDRGEGPQHF
TRBJ1-1,.,TRBV7-9,.,TGTGCCAGCAGCTTAGTGTTGGGGGGGGCCACTGAAGCTTTCTTT,CASSLVLGGATEAFF
TRBJ1-2,.,TRBV9,.,TGTGCCAGCAGCTTACAGGACAGCGAGTATGGCTACACCTTC,CASSLQDSEYGYTF
TRBJ2-1,TRBD2,TRBV7-2,.,TGTGCCAGCAGCTTAGGGCTAGCGGGGGGGGAGCAGTTCTTC,CASSLGLAGGEQFF
TRBJ1-1,TRBD1,TRBV5-1,.,TGCGCCAGCAGCAGGACAGGGGCGGGAATGAACACTGAAGCTTTCTTT,CASSRTGAGMNTEAFF
TRBJ1-2,TRBD1,TRBV7-2,.,TGTGCCAGCAGCTCGGGACAGAACTATGGCTACACCTTC,CASSSGQNYGYTF
TRBJ1-5,.,TRBV30,.,TGTGCCTGGAGCGGACAGAGCAATCAGCCCCAGCATTTT,CAWSGQSNQPQHF
TRBJ1-2,.,TRBV7-2,.,TGTGCCAGCAGCTTAGATGGGCGCCAACGTGGCTACACCTTC,CASSLDGRQRGYTF
TRBJ2-7,.,TRBV27,.,TGTGCCAGCAGTTTATCACTTCCGCCGGGGTCCTACGAGCAGTACTTC,CASSLSLPPGSYEQYF
TRBJ2-4,TRBD1,TRBV19,few,TGTGCCAGTACCGACAGGGCAGGGAACATTCAGTACTTC,CASTDRAGNIQYF
TRBJ1-1,TRBD1,TRBV7-9,.,TGTGCCAGCAGCTTAATAAAGGATTCGGCAGGGGGAGCTTTCTTT,CASSLIKDSAGGAFF
TRBJ1-2,.,TRBV7-2,.,TGTGCCAGCAGCGCCCGCAGCTATGGCTACACCTTC,CASSARSYGYTF
TRBJ2-7,.,TRBV21-1,.,TGTGCCAGCAGCAAAGATAGGGACAGGACTTACTACGAGCAGTACTTC,CASSKDRDRTYYEQYF
TRBJ2-7,.,TRBV12-2,once,TGTGCAAGTCGCTTAGCGCAATCAGGGATCTACGAGCAGTACTTC,CASRLAQSGIYEQYF
TRBJ2-3,TRBD2,TRBV4-3,.,TGCGCCAGCAGCCAAGGGGGGAGGGCGGCACGGGGGGGAGATACGCAGTATTTT,CASSQGGRAARGGDTQYF
TRBJ2-1,.,TRBV25-1,few,TGTGCCAGCAGGGGACTCATTAATGAGCAGTTCTTC,CASRGLINEQFF
TRBJ1-5,.,TRBV19,few,TGTGCCAGTAGGCGGGAGAGTGGGACCAATCAGCCCCAGCATTTT,CASRRESGTNQPQHF
TRBJ2-3,.,TRBV19,.,TGTGCCAGTAGTATGCAACGGGCAGATACGCAGTATTTT,CASSMQRADTQYF
TRBJ1-3,.,TRBV13,few,TGTGCCAGCAGCTTGGGACATCGCACCACCGGAAACACCATATATTTT,CASSLGHRTTGNTIYF
TRBJ2-2,TRBD2,TRBV19,.,TGTGCCAGTATCGGTGAGACTAGCTGGAACACCGGGGAGCTGTTTTTT,CASIGETSWNTGELFF